This T cell receptor (beta chain) comes out of a study of cytomegalovirus exposure and HLA in healthy donors. Study-wide background: The roughly 120 million unique TCR beta sequences, from roughly 180 million T cells, were found by an earlier analysis.

The CDR3 has 13 residues. From germline, CDR1 is SGHTS and CDR2 YDEGEE. The V gene end was trimmed by 3 bases and the J gene end by 5 bases; junction bases not matched to a gene: 1. In the PCR, 60 Vbeta and 13 Jbeta primers were used. Libraries were prepared by immunoSEQ multiplex PCR; TCRdb keeps only in-frame clonotypes and omits some of them. Seen here are about 98,000 clones, about 81% observed once, and the top ten hold about 1.5%. This clone has a handful of counts. The sample was PBMCs. The chain carries TRBV5-8 and TRBJ1-5; TRBD1 agrees at 8 bases. The receptor was isolated from a middle-aged man in good health and CMV-seronegative. The CDR3 protein is CASSSTGDQPQHF. The DNA of the CDR3 is TGTGCCAGCAGCTCGACAGGGGATCAGCCCCAGCATTTT.